This T cell receptor beta chain derives from a study of blood T cell repertoires in COVID-19. The overall study: Acute-phase and convalescent COVID-19 samples originated in the United States, Italy and Spain. The cDNA or gDNA used as material had been derived from T cells, B-cell-depleted T cells, or PBMCs.

This CDR3 spans 12 amino acids. V gave up 4 bases and J gave up 5 bases, with 11 bases separating them. Germline CDR1 and CDR2: SQVTM and ANQGSEA. In the authors' methods: Estimated nucleated cell counts came from reference gene primer amplification. Measured with immunoSEQ multiplex PCR; TCRdb has only the in-frame clones, and not every one. V and J calls and clone size are those listed in that table; D and trimming were worked out from the DNA. Of about 300,000 clones in the sample, around 88% were seen once. The clonotype comes from a woman aged 50 to 60 with acute or convalescent COVID-19. The material sequenced was peripheral blood. The V gene is TRBV29-1, the J gene TRBJ2-5; D may be TRBD1 (5 bases). The CDR3 DNA follows: TGCAGCGTTGCAAGGGGAATGGAGACCCAGTACTTC. Translation gives CSVARGMETQYF.